The 25 T cell receptor beta chains below come from one sample, sequenced in a study of blood T cell repertoires in COVID-19. Generated by immunoSEQ multiplex PCR, the TCRdb table keeps only in-frame clones and is missing some. Among about 190,000 clones listed, 84% were seen once. The sample taken for sequencing was peripheral blood. Source of these receptors: a human donor in a cohort sampled during active COVID-19.

V and J are TRBV7-9 and TRBJ1-3; 8 positions match TRBD1. The CDR3 has 14 amino acids. The germline CDR1 and CDR2 sequences are SEHNR and FQNEAQ (reference sequence). The V and J ends lost 5 bases and 2 bases, in that order; junction bases with no gene match: 2. CDR3 sequence (DNA): TGTGCCAGCAGCCCGACAGGGGCTGGAAACACCATATATTTT. Protein sequence: CASSPTGAGNTIYF.

The genes are TRBV5-1 and TRBJ2-1; TRBD2 matches at 7 bases. This CDR3 is 15 amino acids long. The germline CDR1 and CDR2 sequences are SGHRS and YFSETQ. Trimming at V came to 4 bases and at J to 6 bases, leaving 10 bases not matched to a gene. Written as DNA, the CDR3 is TGCGCCAGCAGCCTCCGGGACTACGGAATCAATGAGCAGTTCTTC. Translation: CASSLRDYGINEQFF.

The V gene is TRBV7-6, the J gene TRBJ1-4; D unresolved. CDR1 and CDR2 (germline): SGHVS, FNYEAQ. The CDR3 runs to 14 residues. The V and J ends lost 5 bases and 4 bases respectively, with 11 bases between them. The CDR3 reads CASSLTAFNEKLFF. CDR3 in DNA: TGTGCCAGCAGCCTTACAGCTTTTAATGAAAAACTGTTTTTT.

Written as DNA, the CDR3 is TGTGCCAGCAGCAACTTAGCGGGGGGGCCGGTTGAGCAGTTCTTC. Its translation is CASSNLAGGPVEQFF. The chain has TRBV11-2 and TRBJ2-1; TRBD2 aligns across 11 bases. The length of the CDR3 is 15 residues. Trimming at V came to 5 bases and at J to 9 bases, leaving 9 bases not matched to a gene. In germline, CDR1 is SGHAT, CDR2 FQNNGV. The full variable domain, completed using reference TRBV11-2 and TRBJ2-1, is EAGVAQSPRYKIIEKRQSVAFWCNPISGHATLYWYQQILGQGPKLLIQFQNNGVVDDSQLPKDRFSAERLKGVDSTLKIQPAKLEDSAVYLCASSNLAGGPVEQFFGPGTRLTVL.

The chain employs TRBV5-1 and TRBJ2-5, with 9 bases aligning to TRBD1. The length of the CDR3 is 13 residues. Unmatched junction bases numbered 4, after V lost 5 bases and J lost 5 bases. Germline CDR1 is SGHRS and CDR2 is YFSETQ. CDR3 DNA: TGCGCCAGCAGAGGGACAGGGAGGGAGACCCAGTACTTC. This sequence encodes CASRGTGRETQYF. The whole variable domain, remainder taken from reference TRBV5-1 and TRBJ2-5, is KAGVTQTPRYLIKTRGQQVTLSCSPISGHRSVSWYQQTPGQGLQFLFEYFSETQRNKGNFPGRFSGRQFSNSRSEMNVSTLELGDSALYLCASRGTGRETQYFGPGTRLLVL.

V usage is TRBV28 and J usage is TRBJ2-5, with D possibly TRBD1 on 6 matching bases. V was shortened by 5 bases and J by 5 bases, with 9 bases between the two germline ends. The CDR3 length is 12 residues. CDR1 is MDHEN, CDR2 SYDVKM, per germline. The DNA of the CDR3 is TGTGCCAGCAGTATAAGGGGGGAGACCCAGTACTTC. Translation gives CASSIRGETQYF.

The chain links TRBV4-2 to TRBJ2-1; 8 bases fit TRBD2. The germline V gene has CDR1 LGHNA and CDR2 YNFKEQ. The CDR3 consists of 18 residues. Unmatched junction bases numbered 21, after V lost 4 bases and J lost 10 bases. CDR3 sequence: CASSRPGRGGRKFGEQFF. The CDR3 region has the DNA TGTGCCAGCAGCCGCCCGGGGAGGGGCGGGAGGAAATTTGGGGAGCAGTTCTTC.

The chain carries TRBV7-9 and TRBJ1-2; 7 bases fit TRBD1. Trimming removed 1 base from V and 4 bases from J; junction bases left unmatched: 6. CDR1 and CDR2 (germline): SEHNR, FQNEAQ (reference sequence). This CDR3 region has 15 residues. CDR3 nucleotides: TGTGCCAGCAGCTTAGGACAGGGACCAATCTATGGCTACACCTTC. Its translation: CASSLGQGPIYGYTF.

The chain combines TRBV28 with TRBJ2-3; weak D call: TRBD2 (6 bases). The CDR3 covers 16 residues. Germline V gene sequence: CDR1 MDHEN, CDR2 SYDVKM. V lost 3 bases and J lost 1, with 14 bases in between. In DNA, the CDR3 is TGTGCCAGCAGTTTCTTGGTGCGGGGTGGCACAGATACGCAGTATTTT. Its translation: CASSFLVRGGTDTQYF.

A single count supports this clone. The gene calls are TRBV5-4 and TRBJ2-4, with 7 bases that match TRBD1. This CDR3 region has 15 residues. J lost 2 bases, V lost 3 bases, and 5 bases had no gene match. CDR1 and CDR2 from the germline V gene are SGHNT and YYREEE (reference sequence). As DNA, the CDR3 is TGTGCCAGCAGCTCTCTACAGGGGACCAAAAACATTCAGTACTTC. Protein product: CASSSLQGTKNIQYF.

V gene TRBV9 combines with J gene TRBJ1-2; 7 bases fit TRBD1. V shed 4 bases and J 6 bases; nucleotides not matched to a gene: 3. Looked up from germline, CDR1 is SGDLS and CDR2 is YYNGEE. This CDR3 region has 12 residues. This CDR3 reads CASSHTGDGYTF. The CDR3 DNA follows: TGTGCCAGCAGCCATACAGGGGATGGCTACACCTTC.

This clone was observed a few times. This rearrangement joins TRBV27 to TRBJ1-2, with 7 bases that match TRBD1. CDR1 is MNHEY and CDR2 is SMNVEV in the germline V gene (reference sequence). V was pared by 5 bases and J by 6 bases, with 9 bases of the junction left unmatched. The CDR3 totals 14 residues. CDR3 sequence (DNA): TGTGCCAGCAGTGCTCGGGACAGAAAGAATGGCTACACCTTC. It yields the protein CASSARDRKNGYTF.

This chain uses TRBV6-5 with TRBJ1-3; tentative D call: TRBD1 (6 bases). CDR1 is MNHEY and CDR2 is SVGAGI in the germline V gene. With 6 bases removed from V and 4 bases from J, the gap between germline ends came to 10 bases. The CDR3 length is 13 residues. CDR3 sequence (DNA): TGTGCCAGCAGATCAGGGGCGGGAAACACCATATATTTT. Its protein product is CASRSGAGNTIYF.

The rearrangement joins TRBV5-6 to TRBJ2-1; D unclear. Trimming took off 0 bases at V and 12 bases at J, with 7 bases between the two ends. Germline V gives CDR1 SGHDT, CDR2 YYEEEE. This CDR3 has 11 amino acids. CDR3 DNA sequence: TGTGCCAGCAGCTTGGGTTCTTTGCAGTTCTTC. Translating gives CASSLGSLQFF.

V usage is TRBV6-4 and J usage is TRBJ1-1, with D possibly matching TRBD1 (5 bases). The CDR3 runs to 15 residues. V was trimmed by 2 bases and J by 6 bases, leaving 16 bases between them. Germline V CDR1 and CDR2: MRHNA, SNTAGT. As DNA, the CDR3 is TGTGCCAGCAGTGACGGGCAGGGATTTTTTCCTGAAGCTTTCTTT. Translated: CASSDGQGFFPEAFF.

The chain joins TRBV5-1 to TRBJ1-6; D may be TRBD1 (6 bases). In germline, CDR1 is SGHRS, CDR2 YFSETQ. The CDR3 covers 16 residues. Trimming shortened V by 1 base and J by 6 bases, and 14 bases separated the two germline ends. CDR3 region: CASSLLGAAGNSPLHF. CDR3 nucleotide sequence: TGCGCCAGCAGCTTGTTGGGGGCGGCGGGTAATTCACCCCTCCACTTT.

The chain recombines TRBV20-1 with TRBJ1-1, with D possibly matching TRBD1 (5 bases). This CDR3 has 12 residues. With 3 bases removed from V and 6 bases from J, the gap between germline ends came to 11 bases. The germline gives CDR1 DFQATT, CDR2 SNEGSKA (reference sequence). The CDR3 protein is CSASWQGPEAFF. CDR3 DNA sequence: TGCAGTGCTAGTTGGCAGGGCCCTGAAGCTTTCTTT.

The V gene is TRBV9, the J gene TRBJ2-3; D not resolved. CDR1 and CDR2 from the germline V gene are SGDLS and YYNGEE. The CDR3 is made up of 14 amino acids. The V end lost 3 bases, the J end lost 1 base, and 9 bases lay between the germline ends. In DNA form, the CDR3 reads TGTGCCAGCAGCGGCTCCCCGGGCACAGATACGCAGTATTTT. Amino acids: CASSGSPGTDTQYF.

The V and J genes are TRBV25-1 and TRBJ2-1, with D tentatively TRBD1 (5 bases). CDR3 length: 14 amino acids. Trimming shortened V by 4 bases and J by 7 bases, and 14 bases separated the two germline ends. Germline V CDR1 and CDR2: MGHDK, SYGVNS. CDR3 coding DNA: TGTGCCAGCAGTGCTTACCCGACAGTTAATGAGCAGTTCTTC. Its protein product is CASSAYPTVNEQFF.

The gene calls are TRBV19 and TRBJ2-7, with 8 bases identical to TRBD1. Germline V gene data show CDR1 as LNHDA and CDR2 as SQIVND (reference sequence). V lost 2 bases, J lost 3 bases, and 6 bases stayed unmatched. The CDR3 runs 15 residues. The CDR3 here is CASSIRVGQGYEQYV. CDR3 nucleotide sequence: TGTGCCAGTAGTATAAGGGTAGGACAGGGCTACGAGCAGTACGTC.

The chain has TRBV7-2 and TRBJ1-4, with D perhaps matching TRBD1 (6 bases). Looked up from germline, CDR1 is SGHTA and CDR2 is FQGNSA. With 4 bases removed from V and 16 bases from J, the gap between germline ends came to 19 bases. CDR3 length equals 13 residues. The CDR3: CASSSDTGLRKFF. CDR3 coding DNA: TGTGCCAGCAGCTCCGATACAGGGTTGAGGAAGTTTTTT.

The J gene is TRBJ1-1, the V gene TRBV29-1, with D uncertain. V dropped 6 bases and J dropped 1 base, with 18 bases sitting between them. The CDR3 has 15 amino acids. Germline assignment: CDR1 SQVTM and CDR2 ANQGSEA. CDR3 loop: CSVGPLVGGNTEAFF. The CDR3 DNA reads as TGCAGCGTAGGTCCTCTCGTTGGAGGGAACACTGAAGCTTTCTTT.

The V gene is TRBV2, the J gene TRBJ2-2, with 7 bases identical to TRBD1. J was trimmed by 9 bases and V by 6 bases; bases with no gene match: 4. The CDR3 consists of 12 residues. The germline V gene encodes CDR1 SNHLY and CDR2 FYNNEI. The CDR3, as DNA: TGTGCCAGCAGCGGGGACAGCCGGGAGCTGTTTTTT. This translates into CASSGDSRELFF. Filled out from reference TRBV2 and TRBJ2-2, the complete variable domain reads EPEVTQTPSHQVTQMGQEVILRCVPISNHLYFYWYRQILGQKVEFLVSFYNNEISEKSEIFDDQFSVERPDGSNFTLKIRSTKLEDSAMYFCASSGDSRELFFGEGSRLTVL.

V gene TRBV7-8 combines with J gene TRBJ1-2, with 7 bases fitting TRBD1. Germline V gene lookup returns CDR1 SGHVS and CDR2 FQNEAQ. V shed 5 bases and J 5 bases; nucleotides not matched to a gene: 11. CDR3 length: 15 residues. CDR3 nucleotides: TGTGCCAGCAGCCCATCCACAAGGGGGCTATATGGCTACACCTTC. Its translation is CASSPSTRGLYGYTF. Complete variable domain (other parts from reference TRBV7-8 and TRBJ1-2): GAGVSQSPRYKVAKRGQDVALRCDPISGHVSLFWYQQALGQGPEFLTYFQNEAQLDKSGLPSDRFFAERPEGSVSTLKIQRTQQEDSAVYLCASSPSTRGLYGYTFGSGTRLTVV.

V gene TRBV18 combines with J gene TRBJ2-1; 7 bases align to TRBD1. The germline CDR1 and CDR2 sequences are KGHSH and LQKENI. The CDR3 extends over 14 amino acids. The J segment lost 5 bases and the V segment lost 3 bases, leaving 4 bases of the junction unmatched. The DNA for the CDR3 is TGTGCCAGCTCACCTTTAGGGACAGACAATGAGCAGTTCTTC. It codes for CASSPLGTDNEQFF.